Below, one T cell receptor beta chain is given with its context. Its antigen remains unidentified. The PBMCs studied were ones that came from about 10 ml fresh peripheral blood. Researchers took RNA transcripts and amplified the TCR beta CDR3 regions from them. In the first-round RT-PCR of the TCR CDR3, the HTBI primer set was used. TCRdb re-analysed the multiplex PCR reads in MiXCR, keeping a single row per CDR3 protein. The data show 250,000 to 300,000 distinct CDR3 sequences, approximately 15% seen once. This CDR3 is 15 amino acids long. Germline V gene lookup returns CDR1 SGHAT and CDR2 FQNNGV. V lost 5 bases to trimming and J lost 1 base, with 12 bases between them. This sample was taken from a study of T cells in Graves' hyperthyroidism and ophthalmopathy. General observations from the study: In the blood, most expanded thyroid clonotypes above 0.001 appeared as well.

The source is a woman in her forties with Graves' hyperthyroidism. The rearrangement links TRBV11-2 to TRBJ1-5; D possibly corresponds to TRBD1 (5 bases). The sequenced sample was blood. The CDR3 loop is CASSLSGGSNQPQHF. CDR3 DNA: TGTGCCAGCAGCCTAAGCGGGGGAAGCAATCAGCCCCAGCATTTT. Based on the CDR3 plus reference TRBV11-2 and TRBJ1-5, the full variable domain is EAGVAQSPRYKIIEKRQSVAFWCNPISGHATLYWYQQILGQGPKLLIQFQNNGVVDDSQLPKDRFSAERLKGVDSTLKIQPAKLEDSAVYLCASSLSGGSNQPQHFGDGTRLSIL.